This TCR beta chain emerged from a study of beta chain features in type 1 diabetes. Germline V lookup: CDR1 SGHTA, CDR2 FQGNSA. This CDR3 is 16 amino acids long. With 5 bases removed from V and 1 base from J, the gap between germline ends came to 15 bases. The study's findings and limits: Patients showed naive, central memory and Treg TCRB repertoires that appeared more similar than those of healthy donors.

All of the isolated RNA was reverse transcribed, so expressed TCRB transcripts were sequenced. The data were produced by immunoSEQ multiplex PCR, yet TCRdb's version contains in-frame clones alone and is incomplete. In the table there are under 400,000 clones, approximately 15% of which are singletons. This clone has just a few counts. The antigen is not known. The collection from each donor was one heparinised blood draw averaging roughly 100 mL. V and J are TRBV7-2 and TRBJ2-1, with D maybe TRBD2 (5 bases). The source is a man aged 25 to 40 in good health. The specimen sequenced was central memory CD4+ T cells from blood. CDR3 residues: CASSPDRDPSYNEQFF. Written as DNA, the CDR3 is TGTGCCAGCAGCCCCGACCGGGATCCTTCCTACAATGAGCAGTTCTTC.